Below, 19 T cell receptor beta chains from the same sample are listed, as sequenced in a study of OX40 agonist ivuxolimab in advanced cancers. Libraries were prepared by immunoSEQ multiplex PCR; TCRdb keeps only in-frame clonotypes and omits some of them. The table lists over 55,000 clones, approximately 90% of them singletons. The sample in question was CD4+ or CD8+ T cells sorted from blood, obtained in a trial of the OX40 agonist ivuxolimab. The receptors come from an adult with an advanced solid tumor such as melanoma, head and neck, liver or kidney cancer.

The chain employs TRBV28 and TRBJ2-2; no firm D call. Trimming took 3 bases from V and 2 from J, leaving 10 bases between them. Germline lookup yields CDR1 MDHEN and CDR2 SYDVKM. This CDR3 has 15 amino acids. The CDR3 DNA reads TGTGCCAGCAGTTTGCCCCCAGGCAACACCGGGGAGCTGTTTTTT. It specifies CASSLPPGNTGELFF. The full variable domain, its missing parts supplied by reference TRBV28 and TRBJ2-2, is DVKVTQSSRYLVKRTGEKVFLECVQDMDHENMFWYRQDPGLGLRLIYFSYDVKMKEKGDIPEGYSVSREKKERFSLILESASTNQTSMYLCASSLPPGNTGELFFGEGSRLTVL.

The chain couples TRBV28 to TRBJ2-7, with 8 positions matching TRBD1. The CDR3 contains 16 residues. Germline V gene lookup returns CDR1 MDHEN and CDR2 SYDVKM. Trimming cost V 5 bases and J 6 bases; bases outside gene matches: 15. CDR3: CASSTSGQAGWAEQYF. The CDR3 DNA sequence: TGTGCCAGCAGTACCTCGGGACAGGCTGGATGGGCCGAGCAGTACTTC.

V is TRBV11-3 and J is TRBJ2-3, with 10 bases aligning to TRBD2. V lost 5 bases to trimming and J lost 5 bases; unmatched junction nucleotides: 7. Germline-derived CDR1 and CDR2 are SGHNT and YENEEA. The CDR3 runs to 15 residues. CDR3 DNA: TGTGCCAGCAGCCCAAGCGGGGGGGCGAGAGATACGCAGTATTTT. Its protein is CASSPSGGARDTQYF. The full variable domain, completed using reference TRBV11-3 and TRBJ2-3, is EAGVVQSPRYKIIEKKQPVAFWCNPISGHNTLYWYLQNLGQGPELLIRYENEEAVDDSQLPKDRFSAERLKGVDSTLKIQPAELGDSAVYLCASSPSGGARDTQYFGPGTRLTVL.

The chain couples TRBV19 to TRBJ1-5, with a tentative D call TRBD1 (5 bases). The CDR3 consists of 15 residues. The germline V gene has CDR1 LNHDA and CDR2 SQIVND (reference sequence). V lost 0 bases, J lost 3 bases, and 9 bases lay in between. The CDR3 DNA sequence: TGTGCCAGTAGTATAGACAGGGAGCCCAATCAGCCCCAGCATTTT. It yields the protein CASSIDREPNQPQHF.

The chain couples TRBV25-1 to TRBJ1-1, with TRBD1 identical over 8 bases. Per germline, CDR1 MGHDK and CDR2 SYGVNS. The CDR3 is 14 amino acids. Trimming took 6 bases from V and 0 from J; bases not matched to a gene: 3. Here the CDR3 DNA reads TGTGCCAGCAGCACAGGGGGGGTGAACACTGAAGCTTTCTTT. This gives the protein CASSTGGVNTEAFF.

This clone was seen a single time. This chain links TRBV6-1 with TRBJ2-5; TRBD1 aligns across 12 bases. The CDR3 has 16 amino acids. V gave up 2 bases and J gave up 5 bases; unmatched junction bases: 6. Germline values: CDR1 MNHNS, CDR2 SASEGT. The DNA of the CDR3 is TGTGCCAGCAGTGAATCGGGGACAGGGGGCTGGGAGACCCAGTACTTC. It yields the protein CASSESGTGGWETQYF.

CDR3 nucleotides: TGTGCCAGCAGTTCGGGACAGGGGGCAAGAGGCTACACCTTC. Its translation: CASSSGQGARGYTF. The chain links TRBV6-6 to TRBJ1-2, with TRBD1 matching over 12 bases. CDR3 length equals 14 residues. Looked up from germline, CDR1 is MNHNY and CDR2 is SVGAGI (reference sequence). The ends lost 4 bases at V and 8 bases at J; junction bases unmatched: 5.

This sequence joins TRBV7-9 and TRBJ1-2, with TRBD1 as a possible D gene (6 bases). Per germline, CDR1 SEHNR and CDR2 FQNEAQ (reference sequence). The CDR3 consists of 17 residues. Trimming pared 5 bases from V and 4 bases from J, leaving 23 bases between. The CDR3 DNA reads TGTGCCAGCAGCGCCGTGTTGATAGAACAGGGAGCCTATGGCTACACCTTC. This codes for CASSAVLIEQGAYGYTF.

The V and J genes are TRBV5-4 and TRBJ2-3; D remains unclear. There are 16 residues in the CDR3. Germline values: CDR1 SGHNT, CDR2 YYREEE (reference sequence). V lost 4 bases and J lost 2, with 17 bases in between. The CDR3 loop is CASSAGPPTYTDTQYF. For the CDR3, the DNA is TGTGCCAGCAGCGCCGGGCCTCCGACTTACACAGATACGCAGTATTTT.

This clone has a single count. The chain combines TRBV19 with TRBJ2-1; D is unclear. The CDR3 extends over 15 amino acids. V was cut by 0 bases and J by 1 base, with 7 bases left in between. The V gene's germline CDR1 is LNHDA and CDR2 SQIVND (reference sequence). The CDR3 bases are TGTGCCAGTAGTATAGAAAAGCTTTCCTACAATGAGCAGTTCTTC. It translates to CASSIEKLSYNEQFF.

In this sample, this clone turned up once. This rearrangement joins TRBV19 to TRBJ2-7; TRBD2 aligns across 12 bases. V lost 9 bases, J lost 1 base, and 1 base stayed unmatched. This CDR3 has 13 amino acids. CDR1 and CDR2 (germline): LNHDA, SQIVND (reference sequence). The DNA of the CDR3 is TGTGCCAGCGGACTAGCGGGATCCTACGAGCAGTACTTC. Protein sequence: CASGLAGSYEQYF.

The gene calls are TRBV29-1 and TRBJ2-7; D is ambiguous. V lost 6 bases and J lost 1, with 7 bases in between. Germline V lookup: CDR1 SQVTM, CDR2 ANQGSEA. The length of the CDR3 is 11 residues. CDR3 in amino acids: CSVRASYEQYF. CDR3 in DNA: TGCAGCGTAAGGGCGTCCTACGAGCAGTACTTC.

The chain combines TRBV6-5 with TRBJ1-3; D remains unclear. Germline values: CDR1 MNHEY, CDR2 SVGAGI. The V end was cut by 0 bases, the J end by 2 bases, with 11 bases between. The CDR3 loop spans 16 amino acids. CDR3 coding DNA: TGTGCCAGCAGTTACTCGATAACTGGGACTGGAAACACCATATATTTT. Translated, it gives CASSYSITGTGNTIYF.

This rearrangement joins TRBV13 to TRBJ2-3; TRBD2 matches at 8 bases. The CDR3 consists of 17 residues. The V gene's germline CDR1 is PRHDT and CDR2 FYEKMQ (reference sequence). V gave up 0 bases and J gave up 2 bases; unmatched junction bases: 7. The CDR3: CASSLGGRAEVTDTQYF. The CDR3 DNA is TGTGCCAGCAGCTTAGGCGGGAGGGCCGAGGTCACAGATACGCAGTATTTT. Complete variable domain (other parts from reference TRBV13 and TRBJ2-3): AAGVIQSPRHLIKEKRETATLKCYPIPRHDTVYWYQQGPGQDPQFLISFYEKMQSDKGSIPDRFSAQQFSDYHSELNMSSLELGDSALYFCASSLGGRAEVTDTQYFGPGTRLTVL.

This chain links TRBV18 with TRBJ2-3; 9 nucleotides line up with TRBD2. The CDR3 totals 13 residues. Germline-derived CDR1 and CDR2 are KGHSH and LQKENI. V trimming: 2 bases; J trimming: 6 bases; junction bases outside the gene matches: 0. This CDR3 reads CASSPTSGDTQYF. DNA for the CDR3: TGTGCCAGCTCACCAACTAGCGGGGATACGCAGTATTTT.

CDR3 sequence: CASSSRRFGELFF. For the CDR3, the DNA is TGTGCCAGCAGCAGTCGGAGGTTTGGGGAGCTGTTTTTT. This chain links TRBV7-2 with TRBJ2-2; D might be TRBD2 (5 bases). Germline values: CDR1 SGHTA, CDR2 FQGNSA. Trimming removed 5 bases from V and 8 bases from J, with 12 bases in between. The CDR3 has 13 residues.

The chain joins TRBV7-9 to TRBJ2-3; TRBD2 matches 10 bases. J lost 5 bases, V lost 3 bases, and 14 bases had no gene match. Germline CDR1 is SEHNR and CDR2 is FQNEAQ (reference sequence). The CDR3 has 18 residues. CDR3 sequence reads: CASSFGRIAGGQGDTQYF. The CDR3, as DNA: TGTGCCAGCAGCTTCGGTCGGATAGCGGGGGGCCAAGGAGATACGCAGTATTTT.

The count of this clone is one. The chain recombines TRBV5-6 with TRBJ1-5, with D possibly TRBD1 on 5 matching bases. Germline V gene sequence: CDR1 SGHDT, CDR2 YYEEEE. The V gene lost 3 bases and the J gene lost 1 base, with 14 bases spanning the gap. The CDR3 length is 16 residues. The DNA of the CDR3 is TGTGCCAGCAGCTCTTTGACAGAGGGGAGCAATCAGCCCCAGCATTTT. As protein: CASSSLTEGSNQPQHF.

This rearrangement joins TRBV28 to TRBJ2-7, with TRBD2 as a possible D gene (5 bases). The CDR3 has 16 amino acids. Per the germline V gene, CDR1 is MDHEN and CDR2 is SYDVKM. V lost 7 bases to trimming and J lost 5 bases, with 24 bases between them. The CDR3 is CASMPFFGEYIDEQYF. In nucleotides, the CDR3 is TGTGCCAGCATGCCGTTCTTCGGGGAGTATATAGACGAGCAGTACTTC.